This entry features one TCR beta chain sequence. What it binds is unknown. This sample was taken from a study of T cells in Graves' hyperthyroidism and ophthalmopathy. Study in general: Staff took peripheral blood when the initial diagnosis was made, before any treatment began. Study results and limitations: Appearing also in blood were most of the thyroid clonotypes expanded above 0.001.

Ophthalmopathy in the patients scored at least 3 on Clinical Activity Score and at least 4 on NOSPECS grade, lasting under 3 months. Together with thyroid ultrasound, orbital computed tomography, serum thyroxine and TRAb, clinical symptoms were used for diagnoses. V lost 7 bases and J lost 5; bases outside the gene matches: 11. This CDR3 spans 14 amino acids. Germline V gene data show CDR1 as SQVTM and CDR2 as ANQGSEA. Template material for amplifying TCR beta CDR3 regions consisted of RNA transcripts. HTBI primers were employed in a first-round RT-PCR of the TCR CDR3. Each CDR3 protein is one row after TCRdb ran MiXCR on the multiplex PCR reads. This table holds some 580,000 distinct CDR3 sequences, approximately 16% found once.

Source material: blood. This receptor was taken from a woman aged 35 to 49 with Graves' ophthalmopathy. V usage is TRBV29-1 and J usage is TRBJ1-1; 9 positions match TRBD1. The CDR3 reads CSASTGGANTEAFF. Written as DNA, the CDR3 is TGCAGCGCCAGTACAGGGGGCGCAAATACTGAAGCTTTCTTT.